The present entry profiles one T cell receptor beta chain with its context. Its target is not known. Germline CDR1 and CDR2: DFQATT and SNEGSKA (reference sequence). The V end lost 3 bases, the J end lost 8 bases, and 16 bases lay between the germline ends. There are 13 residues in the CDR3. These data belong to a study of persistence of HIV-infected CD4 T cells. Sequencing used immunoSEQ version 4 in survey mode. TCRdb keeps only in-frame clones here, not all; method: immunoSEQ multiplex PCR. The sample holds about 40,000 clones, around three quarters seen once. The stimulus was an HIV-1 Gag 15-mer peptide pool, roughly 1 ug/peptide/mL. Sorted nonresponding memory CD4+ T cells were CD40L-negative, CD69-negative, CD45RO-high.

The sequence came from an adult man with HIV who was CMV-seropositive. Source: CD4+ T cells sorted from PBMCs after 18-hour stimulation, taken from a patient who received antiretroviral therapy. The chain recombines TRBV20-1 with TRBJ1-2, with D unclear. The CDR3 sequence is CSASPLGMGGYTF. CDR3 coding DNA: TGCAGTGCTAGTCCACTGGGGATGGGGGGCTACACCTTC.